These 13 T cell receptor beta chains were all obtained from the same sample, sequenced in a study of T cell responses to AZD1222 COVID-19 vaccine. The assay was immunoSEQ multiplex PCR, and TCRdb's table has in-frame clones only and misses some. The repertoire holds around 160,000 clones, with 88% as singletons. This sample comprised peripheral blood, obtained on day 0 of AZD1222 vaccination. The source of these receptors is an adult in good health.

This CDR3 is CASRPVLQGTQETQYF. CDR3 sequence (DNA): TGTGCCAGCAGGCCCGTACTACAGGGTACCCAAGAGACCCAGTACTTC. This sequence joins TRBV3-1 (or the pseudogene TRBV3-2) and TRBJ2-5; D is perhaps TRBD1 (6 bases). Germline loops: CDR1 LGHDT, CDR2 YNNKEL (reference sequence). With 6 bases removed from V and 1 base from J, the gap between germline ends came to 18 bases. This CDR3 comprises 16 residues.

The chain couples TRBV19 to TRBJ1-1; D possibly corresponds to TRBD1 (6 bases). CDR1 is LNHDA, CDR2 SQIVND, per germline (reference sequence). The CDR3 has 15 residues. The V and J ends lost 6 bases and 1 base respectively, with 15 bases between them. CDR3 protein: CASSPGQRWNTEAFF. The CDR3 region has the DNA TGTGCCAGTAGCCCGGGACAACGGTGGAACACTGAAGCTTTCTTT.

This clone is medium-sized (0.01 to 0.1%) by share. V is TRBV6-4 and J is TRBJ2-1; maybe TRBD2 (5 bases). This CDR3 has 13 amino acids. V lost 0 bases to trimming and J lost 13 bases, with 13 bases between them. The germline gives CDR1 MRHNA, CDR2 SNTAGT. CDR3: CASSDSDSEEQFF. CDR3 in DNA: TGTGCCAGCAGTGACTCGGACTCGGAGGAACAGTTCTTC.

As concerns this clone: Other DNA sequences in the same sample also yield this CDR3. This chain links TRBV5-1 with TRBJ1-5; 10 nucleotides align to TRBD1. The CDR3 is made up of 14 amino acids. J lost 5 bases, V lost 4 bases, and 3 bases had no gene match. CDR1 is SGHRS, CDR2 YFSETQ, per germline. CDR3 protein: CASSTGTGDQPQHF. CDR3 nucleotide sequence: TGCGCCAGCAGCACGGGGACAGGGGATCAGCCCCAGCATTTT.

J is TRBJ2-5 and V is TRBV2; unclear D gene. The CDR3 has 15 residues. CDR1 is SNHLY, CDR2 FYNNEI, per germline. V was trimmed by 2 bases and J by 0 bases, leaving 10 bases between them. The CDR3 sequence: CASSEKAIYQETQYF. The CDR3 DNA reads TGTGCCAGCAGTGAAAAGGCGATCTACCAAGAGACCCAGTACTTC.

The chain couples TRBV29-1 to TRBJ1-1; 7 bases map to TRBD1. The V and J ends lost 6 bases and 1 base, in that order; junction bases with no gene match: 5. CDR3 length: 13 residues. Germline V lookup: CDR1 SQVTM, CDR2 ANQGSEA. The CDR3 sequence is CSVRDRRNTEAFF. The CDR3 bases are TGCAGCGTGAGGGACAGACGGAACACTGAAGCTTTCTTT.

This clone ranks as large. This chain links TRBV7-2 with TRBJ1-2; TRBD1 matches 7 bases. Germline CDR1 is SGHTA and CDR2 is FQGNSA. CDR3 size: 16 residues. Germline trimming cut 1 base from V and 4 bases from J; bases unmatched to any gene: 9. Written as DNA, the CDR3 is TGTGCCAGCAGCTTAGACTACGGACAGGCTCCCTATGGCTACACCTTC. Translated: CASSLDYGQAPYGYTF.

The V and J genes are TRBV7-9 and TRBJ2-1; the match to TRBD1 covers 7 bases. The CDR3 is 15 residues long. The V gene end was trimmed by 5 bases and the J gene end by 1 base; junction bases not matched to a gene: 5. Per germline, CDR1 SEHNR and CDR2 FQNEAQ (reference sequence). CDR3 nucleotide sequence: TGTGCCAGCAGCCAATCAGGGGGTTCCTACAATGAGCAGTTCTTC. Amino acid sequence: CASSQSGGSYNEQFF.

The chain recombines TRBV7-2 with TRBJ1-1; D remains ambiguous. The CDR3 covers 15 residues. V was trimmed by 2 bases and J by 1 base, leaving 11 bases between them. Germline CDR1 is SGHTA and CDR2 is FQGNSA. CDR3 sequence: CASSLKLTGNTEAFF. In DNA form, the CDR3 reads TGTGCCAGCAGCTTAAAACTTACCGGGAACACTGAAGCTTTCTTT. Complete variable domain (other parts from reference TRBV7-2 and TRBJ1-1): GAGVSQSPSNKVTEKGKDVELRCDPISGHTALYWYRQSLGQGLEFLIYFQGNSAPDKSGLPSDRFSAERTGGSVSTLTIQRTQQEDSAVYLCASSLKLTGNTEAFFGQGTRLTVV.

The rearrangement uses TRBV29-1 and TRBJ1-1; 10 positions agree with TRBD1. J lost 5 bases, V lost 5 bases, and 5 bases had no gene match. This CDR3 region has 13 residues. In germline, CDR1 is SQVTM, CDR2 ANQGSEA. The CDR3 nucleotides read TGCAGCGTTCATGACAGGGGGCAGACTGAAGCTTTCTTT. Amino acids: CSVHDRGQTEAFF.

The V call is TRBV4-3, the J call TRBJ2-3, with 7 bases that match TRBD1. The CDR3 loop spans 14 amino acids. The junction had 3 bases not matched to a gene; V was cut back by 2 bases and J by 4 bases. Germline V gene data show CDR1 as LGHNA and CDR2 as YSLEER. CDR3 amino acids: CASSQSTGADTQYF. Written as DNA, the CDR3 is TGCGCCAGCAGCCAATCAACAGGGGCAGATACGCAGTATTTT.

This chain uses TRBV29-1 with TRBJ2-5; no definite D call. Between the trimmed V and J ends, which lost 3 bases and 1 base, there was a span of 9 bases. The germline V gene has CDR1 SQVTM and CDR2 ANQGSEA. The CDR3 consists of 13 residues. The CDR3 sequence: CSVDRASQETQYF. In nucleotides, the CDR3 is TGCAGCGTTGATAGGGCAAGCCAAGAGACCCAGTACTTC.

This rearrangement joins TRBV5-6 to TRBJ2-3, with D hard to call. This CDR3 comprises 16 residues. V shed 4 bases and J shed 2 bases, with 17 bases lying between them. The germline V gene has CDR1 SGHDT and CDR2 YYEEEE. The CDR3 loop is CASSPRGRLFTDTQYF. CDR3 nucleotides: TGTGCCAGCAGCCCCCGAGGAAGGCTATTCACAGATACGCAGTATTTT.